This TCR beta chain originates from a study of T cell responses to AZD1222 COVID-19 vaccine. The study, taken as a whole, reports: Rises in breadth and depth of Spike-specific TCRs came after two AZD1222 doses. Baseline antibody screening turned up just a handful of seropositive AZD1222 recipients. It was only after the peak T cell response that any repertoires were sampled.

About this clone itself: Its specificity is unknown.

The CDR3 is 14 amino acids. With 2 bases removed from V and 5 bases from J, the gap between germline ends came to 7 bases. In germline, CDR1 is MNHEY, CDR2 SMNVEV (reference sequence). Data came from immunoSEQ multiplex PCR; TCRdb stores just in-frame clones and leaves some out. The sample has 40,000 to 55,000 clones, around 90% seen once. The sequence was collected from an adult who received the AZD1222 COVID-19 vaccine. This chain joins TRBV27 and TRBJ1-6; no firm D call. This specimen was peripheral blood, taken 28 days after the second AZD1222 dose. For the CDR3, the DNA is TGTGCCAGCAGTTTAGGAGTTAATAATTCACCCCTCCACTTT. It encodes CASSLGVNNSPLHF.